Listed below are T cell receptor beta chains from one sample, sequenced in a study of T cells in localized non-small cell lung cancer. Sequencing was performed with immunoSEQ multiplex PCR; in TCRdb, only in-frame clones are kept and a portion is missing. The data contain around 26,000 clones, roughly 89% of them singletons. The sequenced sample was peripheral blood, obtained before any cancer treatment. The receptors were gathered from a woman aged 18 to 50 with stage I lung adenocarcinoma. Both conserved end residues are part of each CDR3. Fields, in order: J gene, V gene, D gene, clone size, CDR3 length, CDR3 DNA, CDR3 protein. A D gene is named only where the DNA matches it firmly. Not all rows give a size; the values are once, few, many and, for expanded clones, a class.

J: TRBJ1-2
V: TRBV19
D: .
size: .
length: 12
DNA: TGTGCCACTGGACAGTTATTCTACGGCTACACCTTC
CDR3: CATGQLFYGYTF

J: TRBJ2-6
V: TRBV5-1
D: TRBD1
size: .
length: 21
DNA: TGCGCCAGCAGCTCTGTCGTAGGGCACGGGACAGGGTTGGCCGGGGCCAACGTCCTGACTTTC
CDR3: CASSSVVGHGTGLAGANVLTF

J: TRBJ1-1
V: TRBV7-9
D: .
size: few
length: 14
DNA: TGTGCCAGCAGCCCAACGACAGCGAACACTGAAGCTTTCTTT
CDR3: CASSPTTANTEAFF

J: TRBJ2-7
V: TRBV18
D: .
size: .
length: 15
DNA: TGTGCCAGCTCACAAGACGGGGAAAGCTCCTACGAGCAGTACTTC
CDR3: CASSQDGESSYEQYF

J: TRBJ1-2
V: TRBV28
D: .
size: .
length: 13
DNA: TGTGCCAGCAGCCCCTCAGGGAACTATGGCTACACCTTC
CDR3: CASSPSGNYGYTF

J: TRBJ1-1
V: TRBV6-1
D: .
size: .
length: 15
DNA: TGTGCCAGCAGTGGCCCCCATCCCTTCAACACTGAAGCTTTCTTT
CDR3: CASSGPHPFNTEAFF

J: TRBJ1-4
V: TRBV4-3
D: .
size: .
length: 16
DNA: TGCGCCAGCAGCCGAGTTACCGGGACGGCTAATGAAAAACTGTTTTTT
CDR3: CASSRVTGTANEKLFF

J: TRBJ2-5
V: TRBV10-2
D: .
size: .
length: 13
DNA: TGCGCCAGCAGTGGACAGGGAGGCGAGACCCAGTACTTC
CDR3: CASSGQGGETQYF

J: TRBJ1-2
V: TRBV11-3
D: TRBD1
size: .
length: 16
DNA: TGTGCCAGCAGCCGTCCCCCTTGGACAGGAAACTATGGCTACACCTTC
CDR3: CASSRPPWTGNYGYTF

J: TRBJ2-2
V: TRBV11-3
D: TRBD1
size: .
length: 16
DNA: TGTGCCAGCAGCTCATGGGGGACAGGGGACACCGGGGAGCTGTTTTTT
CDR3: CASSSWGTGDTGELFF

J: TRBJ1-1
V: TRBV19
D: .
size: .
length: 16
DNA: TGTGCCAGTAGTATAGGTCTACAGGGAAGGAACACTGAAGCTTTCTTT
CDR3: CASSIGLQGRNTEAFF

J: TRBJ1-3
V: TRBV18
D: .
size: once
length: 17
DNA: TGTGCCAGCTCACCCACCGCCAGAGCGTTGTCCGGAAACACCATATATTTT
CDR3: CASSPTARALSGNTIYF

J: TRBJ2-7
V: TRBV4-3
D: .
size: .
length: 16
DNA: TGCGCCAGCAGCCTAGCCCCCGGGACACGAAACTACGAGCAGTACTTC
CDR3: CASSLAPGTRNYEQYF

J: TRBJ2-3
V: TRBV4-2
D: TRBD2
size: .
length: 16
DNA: TGTGCCAGCAGCCAGGAACTAGCGGGAGACACAGATACGCAGTATTTT
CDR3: CASSQELAGDTDTQYF

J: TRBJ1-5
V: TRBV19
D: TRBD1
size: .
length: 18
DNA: TGTGCCAGTAGCAAAGCAAGGACAGGGGGCAATAGCAATCAGCCCCAGCATTTT
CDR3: CASSKARTGGNSNQPQHF

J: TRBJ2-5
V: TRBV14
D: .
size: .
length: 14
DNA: TGTGCCAGCAGCCAAGAAGTAGGCCAAGAGACCCAGTACTTC
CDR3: CASSQEVGQETQYF